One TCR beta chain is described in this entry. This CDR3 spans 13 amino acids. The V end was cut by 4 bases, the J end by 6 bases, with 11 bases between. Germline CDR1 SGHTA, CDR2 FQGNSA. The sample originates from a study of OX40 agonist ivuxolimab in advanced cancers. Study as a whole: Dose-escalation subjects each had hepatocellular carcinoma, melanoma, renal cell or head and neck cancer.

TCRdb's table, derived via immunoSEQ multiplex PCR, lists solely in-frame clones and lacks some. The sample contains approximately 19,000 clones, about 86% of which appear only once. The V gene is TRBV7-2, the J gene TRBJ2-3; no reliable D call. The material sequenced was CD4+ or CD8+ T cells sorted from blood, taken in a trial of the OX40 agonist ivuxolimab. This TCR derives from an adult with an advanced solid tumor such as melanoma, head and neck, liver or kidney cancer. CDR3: CASSSIKRDTQYF. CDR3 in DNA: TGTGCCAGCAGCTCAATAAAGAGGGATACGCAGTATTTT.